This TCR beta chain emerged from a study of patients and donors after allogeneic stem cell transplantation. MiXCR, run by TCRdb on the RT-PCR reads, gives a single entry per CDR3 protein. The sample holds about 410,000 distinct CDR3 sequences, around 15% seen once. Trimming shortened V by 0 bases and J by 3 bases, and 12 bases separated the two germline ends. The CDR3 spans 15 residues. The source is a human donor who was either an allogeneic HSCT recipient or a stem cell or donor lymphocyte infusion donor (not recorded which). It is not recorded whose cells these are; they may come from a transplant donor. Sequencing was carried out using blood, either unsorted or a sorted T cell fraction (not recorded which). The J gene is TRBJ2-7, the V gene TRBV12-3 or TRBV12-4; D not certain. The CDR3 DNA sequence: TGTGCCAGCAGTTTAGCGCCGACGGGCTACTACGAGCAGTACTTC. It is translated as CASSLAPTGYYEQYF.